This T cell receptor (beta chain) came from a study of T cell repertoires in cytomegalovirus infection. Study information: As its CMV epitopes, the study selected recently identified HLA-C-restricted and well-studied HLA-B-restricted targets. Public TCR beta signatures were indicative of both CMV infection and a matching HLA type.

The CDR3 covers 10 residues. V was cut by 4 bases and J by 12 bases, with 6 bases left in between. CDR1 SNHLY and CDR2 FYNNEI come from the germline V gene. TCRdb independently ran MiXCR on the reads; one entry per CDR3 protein. The sample has about 770,000 distinct CDR3 sequences, 25% to 30% seen once; the top ten hold under 15%. Notes on the study in general: Individuals carrying CMV plus the relevant HLA were identified by cumulative frequency of public TCR beta families. Clonotypes of TCR beta that were HLA-C-restricted and CMV-specific dominated the ex vivo response.

In the case of this clonotype: What it recognizes is unknown.

The specimen was cultured CD8+ T cells from PBMCs, collected from culture after CMV antigen stimulation. The receptor was derived from a human donor in good health (CMV status not recorded). Some clones in this sample may be carry-over from other donors' samples. The V and J genes are TRBV2 and TRBJ2-2, with no clear D. The CDR3 nucleotides read TGTGCCAGCAGTGGTGGGCAGCTGTTTTTT. It yields the protein CASSGGQLFF.